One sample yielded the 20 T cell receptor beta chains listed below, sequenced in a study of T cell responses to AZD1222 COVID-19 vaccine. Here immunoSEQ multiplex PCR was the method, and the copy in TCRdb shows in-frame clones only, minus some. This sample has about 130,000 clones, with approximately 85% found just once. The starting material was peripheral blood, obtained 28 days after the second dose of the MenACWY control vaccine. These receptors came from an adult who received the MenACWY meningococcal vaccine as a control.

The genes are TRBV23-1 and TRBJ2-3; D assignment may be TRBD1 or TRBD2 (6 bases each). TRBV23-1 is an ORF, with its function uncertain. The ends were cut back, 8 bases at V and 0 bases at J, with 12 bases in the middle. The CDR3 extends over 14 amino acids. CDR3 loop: CASLGGSSTDTQYF. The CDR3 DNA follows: TGCGCCAGCCTCGGGGGCTCAAGCACAGATACGCAGTATTTT.

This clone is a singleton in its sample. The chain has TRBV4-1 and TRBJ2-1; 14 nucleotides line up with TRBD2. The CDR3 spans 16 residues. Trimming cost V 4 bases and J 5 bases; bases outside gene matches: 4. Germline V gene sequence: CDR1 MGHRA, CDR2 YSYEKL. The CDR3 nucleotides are TGCGCCAGCAGCCCTCGACTAGCGGGAGGGAACAATGAGCAGTTCTTC. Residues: CASSPRLAGGNNEQFF.

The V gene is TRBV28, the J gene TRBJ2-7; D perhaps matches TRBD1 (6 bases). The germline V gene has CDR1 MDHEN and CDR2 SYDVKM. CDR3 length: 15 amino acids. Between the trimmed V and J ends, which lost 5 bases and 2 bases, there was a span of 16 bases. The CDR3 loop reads CASSDPGHPTYEQYV. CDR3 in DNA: TGTGCCAGCAGTGACCCGGGACACCCTACCTACGAGCAGTACGTC.

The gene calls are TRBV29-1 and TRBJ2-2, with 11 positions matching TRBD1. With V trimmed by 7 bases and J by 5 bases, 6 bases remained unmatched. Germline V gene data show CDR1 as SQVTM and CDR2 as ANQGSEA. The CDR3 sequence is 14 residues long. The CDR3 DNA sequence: TGCAGCGGGGGACAGGGGGTTTATACCGGGGAGCTGTTTTTT. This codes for CSGGQGVYTGELFF.

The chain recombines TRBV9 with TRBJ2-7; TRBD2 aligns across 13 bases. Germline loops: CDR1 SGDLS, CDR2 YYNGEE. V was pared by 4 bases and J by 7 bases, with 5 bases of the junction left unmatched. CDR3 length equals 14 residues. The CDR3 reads CASSPGLAGVEQYF. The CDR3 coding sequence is TGTGCCAGCAGCCCCGGACTAGCGGGAGTTGAGCAGTACTTC.

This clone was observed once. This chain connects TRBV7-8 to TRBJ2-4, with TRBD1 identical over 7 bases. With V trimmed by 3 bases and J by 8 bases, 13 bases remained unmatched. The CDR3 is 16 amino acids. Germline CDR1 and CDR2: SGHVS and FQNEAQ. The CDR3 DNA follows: TGTGCCAGCAGCTTTCTAACAGGGGCCGCCATGGACATTCAGTACTTC. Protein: CASSFLTGAAMDIQYF.

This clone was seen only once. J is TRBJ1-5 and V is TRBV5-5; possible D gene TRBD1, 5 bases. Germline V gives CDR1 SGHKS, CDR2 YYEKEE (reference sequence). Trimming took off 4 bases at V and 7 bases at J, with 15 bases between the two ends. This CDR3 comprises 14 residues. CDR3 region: CASSPRWGEQPQHF. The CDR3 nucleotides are TGTGCCAGCAGCCCCAGATGGGGGGAACAGCCCCAGCATTTT.

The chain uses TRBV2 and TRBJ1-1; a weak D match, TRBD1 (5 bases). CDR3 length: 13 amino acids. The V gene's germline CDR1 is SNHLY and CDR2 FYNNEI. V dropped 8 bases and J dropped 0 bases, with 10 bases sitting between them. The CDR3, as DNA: TGTGCCAGCCGCCTGGGGGTGAACACTGAAGCTTTCTTT. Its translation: CASRLGVNTEAFF.

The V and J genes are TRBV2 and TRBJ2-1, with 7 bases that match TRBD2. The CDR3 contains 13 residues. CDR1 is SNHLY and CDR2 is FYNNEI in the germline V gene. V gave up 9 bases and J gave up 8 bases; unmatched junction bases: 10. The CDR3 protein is CARSEGGQHEQFF. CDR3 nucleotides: TGTGCCAGATCGGAGGGAGGGCAACATGAGCAGTTCTTC.

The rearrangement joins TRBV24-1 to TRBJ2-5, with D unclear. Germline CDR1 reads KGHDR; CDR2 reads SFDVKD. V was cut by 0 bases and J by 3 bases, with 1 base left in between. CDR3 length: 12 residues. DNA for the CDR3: TGTGCCACCAGTGATTTGAAAGAGACCCAGTACTTC. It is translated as CATSDLKETQYF.

As DNA, the CDR3 is TGTGCCAGTATCTCCCGGGACACAGTCTATGGCTACACCTTC. Amino acid sequence: CASISRDTVYGYTF. The chain recombines TRBV19 with TRBJ1-2; D might be TRBD1 (6 bases). The CDR3 has 14 amino acids. Germline-derived CDR1 and CDR2 are LNHDA and SQIVND (reference sequence). Trimming took off 7 bases at V and 4 bases at J, with 16 bases between the two ends.

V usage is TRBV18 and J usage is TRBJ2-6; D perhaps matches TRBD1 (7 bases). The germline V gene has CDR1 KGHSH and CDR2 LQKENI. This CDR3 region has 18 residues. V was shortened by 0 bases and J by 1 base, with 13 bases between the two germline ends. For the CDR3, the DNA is TGTGCCAGCTCACCACCGACAGGGAGGAGGTCTGGGGCCAACGTCCTGACTTTC. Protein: CASSPPTGRRSGANVLTF.

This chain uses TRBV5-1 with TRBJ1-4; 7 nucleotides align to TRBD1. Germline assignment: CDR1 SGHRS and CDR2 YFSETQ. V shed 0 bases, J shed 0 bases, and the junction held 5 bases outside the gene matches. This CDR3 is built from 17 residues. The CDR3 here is CASSLGTGTSTNEKLFF. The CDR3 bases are TGCGCCAGCAGCTTGGGGACAGGTACCTCAACTAATGAAAAACTGTTTTTT.

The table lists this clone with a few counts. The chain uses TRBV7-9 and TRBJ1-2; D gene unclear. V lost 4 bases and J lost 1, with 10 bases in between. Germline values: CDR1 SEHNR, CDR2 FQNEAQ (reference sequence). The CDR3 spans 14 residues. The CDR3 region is CASSSIRSNYGYTF. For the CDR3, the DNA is TGTGCCAGCAGCTCTATCCGGAGTAACTATGGCTACACCTTC.

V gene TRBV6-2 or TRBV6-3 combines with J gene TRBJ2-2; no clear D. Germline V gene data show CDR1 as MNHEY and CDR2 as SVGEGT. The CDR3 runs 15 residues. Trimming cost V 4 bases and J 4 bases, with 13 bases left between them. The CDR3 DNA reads TGTGCCAGCAGTTTCTCCCTTTCTCCCACCGGGGAGCTGTTTTTT. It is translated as CASSFSLSPTGELFF.

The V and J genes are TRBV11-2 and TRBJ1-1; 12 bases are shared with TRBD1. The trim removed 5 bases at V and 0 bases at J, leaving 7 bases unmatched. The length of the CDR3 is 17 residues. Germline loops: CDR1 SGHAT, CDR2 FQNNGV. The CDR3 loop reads CASSPGTGGRMNTEAFF. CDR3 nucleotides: TGTGCCAGCAGCCCGGGGACAGGGGGCCGAATGAACACTGAAGCTTTCTTT.

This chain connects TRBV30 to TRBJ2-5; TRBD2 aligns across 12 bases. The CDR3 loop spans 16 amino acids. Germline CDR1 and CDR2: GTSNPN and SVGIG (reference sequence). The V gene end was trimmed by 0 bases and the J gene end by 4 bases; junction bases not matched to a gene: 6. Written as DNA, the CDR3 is TGTGCCTGGAGTGTCGGACTAGCGGGATCGAGAGAGACCCAGTACTTC. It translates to CAWSVGLAGSRETQYF.

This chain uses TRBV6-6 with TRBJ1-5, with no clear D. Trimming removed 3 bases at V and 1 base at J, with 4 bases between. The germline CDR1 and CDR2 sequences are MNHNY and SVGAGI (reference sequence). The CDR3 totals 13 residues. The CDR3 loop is CASSYGSNQPQHF. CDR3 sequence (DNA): TGTGCCAGCAGTTATGGAAGCAATCAGCCCCAGCATTTT.

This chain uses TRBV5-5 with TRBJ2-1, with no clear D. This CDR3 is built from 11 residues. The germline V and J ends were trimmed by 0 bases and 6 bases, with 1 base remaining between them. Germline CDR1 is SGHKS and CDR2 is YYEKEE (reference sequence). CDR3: CASSLANEQFF. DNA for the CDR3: TGTGCCAGCAGCTTGGCCAATGAGCAGTTCTTC.

The DNA for the CDR3 is TGTGCCAGTAGTACCTCCCATGGACTAGCCAATGAGCAGTTCTTC. Protein sequence: CASSTSHGLANEQFF. J is TRBJ2-1 and V is TRBV19; 8 positions agree with TRBD2. From germline, CDR1 is LNHDA and CDR2 SQIVND (reference sequence). J was trimmed by 6 bases and V by 4 bases; bases with no gene match: 8. The CDR3 totals 15 residues.